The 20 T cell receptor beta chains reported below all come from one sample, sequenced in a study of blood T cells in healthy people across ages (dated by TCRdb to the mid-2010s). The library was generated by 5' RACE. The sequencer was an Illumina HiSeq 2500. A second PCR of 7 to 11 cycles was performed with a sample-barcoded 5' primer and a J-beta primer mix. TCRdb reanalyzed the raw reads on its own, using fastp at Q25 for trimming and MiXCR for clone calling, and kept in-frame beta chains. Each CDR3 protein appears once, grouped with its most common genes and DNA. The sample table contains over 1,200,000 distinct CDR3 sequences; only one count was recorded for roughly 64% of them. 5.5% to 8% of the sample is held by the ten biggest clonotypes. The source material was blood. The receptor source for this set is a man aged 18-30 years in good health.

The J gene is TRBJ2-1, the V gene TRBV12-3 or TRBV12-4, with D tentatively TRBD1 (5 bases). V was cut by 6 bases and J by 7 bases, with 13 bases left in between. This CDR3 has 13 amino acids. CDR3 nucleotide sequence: TGTGCCAGCAGGGGGCCTATTGGGAATGAGCAGTTCTTC. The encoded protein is CASRGPIGNEQFF.

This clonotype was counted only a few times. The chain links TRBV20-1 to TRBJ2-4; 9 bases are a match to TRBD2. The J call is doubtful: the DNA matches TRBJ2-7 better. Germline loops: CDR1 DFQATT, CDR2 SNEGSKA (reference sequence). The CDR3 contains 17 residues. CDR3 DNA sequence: TGCAGTGCCATGGGACGGTATAGCGGGAGACTCTCCTACGAGCAGTACTTC. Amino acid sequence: CSAMGRYSGRLSYEQYF.

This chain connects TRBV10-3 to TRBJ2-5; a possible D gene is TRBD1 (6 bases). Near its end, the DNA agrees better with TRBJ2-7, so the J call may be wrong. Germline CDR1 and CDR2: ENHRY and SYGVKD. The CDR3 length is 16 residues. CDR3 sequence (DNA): TGTGCCACCTCCCGGGACACCCGATCTATAGCCTACGAGCAGTACTTC. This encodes CATSRDTRSIAYEQYF.

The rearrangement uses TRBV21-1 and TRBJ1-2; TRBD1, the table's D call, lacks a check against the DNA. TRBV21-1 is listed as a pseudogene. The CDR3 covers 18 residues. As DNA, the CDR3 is TGTGCCAGCAGAAAGGGCCAAGGCGGGACAGGGATTTTTTGGGGCTACACCTTC. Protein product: CASRKGQGGTGIFWGYTF.

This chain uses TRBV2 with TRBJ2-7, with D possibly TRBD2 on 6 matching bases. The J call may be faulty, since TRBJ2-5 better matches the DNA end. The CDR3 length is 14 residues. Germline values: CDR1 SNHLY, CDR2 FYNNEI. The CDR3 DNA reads TGTGCCAGCGCGGTGGTTCGGGAGTTGGAGACCCAGTACTTC. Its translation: CASAVVRELETQYF.

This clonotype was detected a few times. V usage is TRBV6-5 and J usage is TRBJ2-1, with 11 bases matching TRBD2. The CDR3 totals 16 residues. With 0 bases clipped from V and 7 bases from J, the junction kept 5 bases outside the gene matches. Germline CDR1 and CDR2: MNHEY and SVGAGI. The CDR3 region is CASSYSRLAGPNEQFF. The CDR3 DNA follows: TGTGCCAGCAGTTACTCTCGACTAGCGGGGCCTAATGAGCAGTTCTTC.

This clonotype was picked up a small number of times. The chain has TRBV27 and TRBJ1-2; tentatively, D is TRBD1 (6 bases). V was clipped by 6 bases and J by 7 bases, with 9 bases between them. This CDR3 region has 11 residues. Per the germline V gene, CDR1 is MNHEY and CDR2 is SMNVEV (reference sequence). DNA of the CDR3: TGTGCCAGCAGGAAAGGGGGTGGCTACACCTTC. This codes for CASRKGGGYTF.

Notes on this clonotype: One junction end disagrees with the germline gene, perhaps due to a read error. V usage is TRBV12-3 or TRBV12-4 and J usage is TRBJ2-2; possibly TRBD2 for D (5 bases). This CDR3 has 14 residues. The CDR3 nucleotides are TGTGCCAGCAGTTTAGGACGGAACACCGGGGAGCTGTCTTTT. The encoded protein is CASSLGRNTGELSF.

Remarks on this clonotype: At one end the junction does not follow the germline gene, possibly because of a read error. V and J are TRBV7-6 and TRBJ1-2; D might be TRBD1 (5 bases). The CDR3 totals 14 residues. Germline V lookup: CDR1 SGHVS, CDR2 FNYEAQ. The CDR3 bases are TGTGCCAGCAGCGAAGACGCGGGGCTTAATGGCTATACCTTC. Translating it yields CASSEDAGLNGYTF.

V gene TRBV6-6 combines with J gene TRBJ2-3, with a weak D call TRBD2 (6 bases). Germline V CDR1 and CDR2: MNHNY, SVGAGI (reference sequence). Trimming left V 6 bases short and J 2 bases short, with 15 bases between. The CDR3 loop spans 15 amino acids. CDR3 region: CASRSWEVSTDTQYF. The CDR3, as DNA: TGTGCCAGCAGGAGTTGGGAGGTCTCCACAGATACGCAGTATTTT.

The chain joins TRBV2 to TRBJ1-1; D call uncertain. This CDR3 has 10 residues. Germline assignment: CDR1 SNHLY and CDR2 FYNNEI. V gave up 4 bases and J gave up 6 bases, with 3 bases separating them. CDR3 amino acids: CASSGAEAFF. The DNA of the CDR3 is TGTGCCAGCAGTGGGGCTGAAGCTTTCTTT.

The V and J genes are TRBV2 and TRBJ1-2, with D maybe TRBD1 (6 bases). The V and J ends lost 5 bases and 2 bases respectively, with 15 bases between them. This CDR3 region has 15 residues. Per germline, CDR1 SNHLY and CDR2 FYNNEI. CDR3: CASSHREVVNYGYTF. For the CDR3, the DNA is TGTGCCAGCAGTCACAGGGAAGTAGTGAACTATGGCTACACCTTC.

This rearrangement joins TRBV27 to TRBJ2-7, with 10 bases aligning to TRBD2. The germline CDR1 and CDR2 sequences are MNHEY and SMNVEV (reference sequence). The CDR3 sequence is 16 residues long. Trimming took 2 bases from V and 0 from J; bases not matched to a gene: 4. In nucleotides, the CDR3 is TGTGCCAGCAGTTTAGAAGGGACTAGCGACTCCTACGAGCAGTACTTC. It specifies CASSLEGTSDSYEQYF.

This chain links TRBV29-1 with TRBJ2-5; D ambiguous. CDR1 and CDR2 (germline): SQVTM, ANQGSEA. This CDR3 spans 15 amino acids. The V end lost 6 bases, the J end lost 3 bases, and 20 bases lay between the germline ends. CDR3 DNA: TGCAGCGTACCCACTTTGACTGGGAAGAAAGAGACCCAGTACTTC. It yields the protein CSVPTLTGKKETQYF. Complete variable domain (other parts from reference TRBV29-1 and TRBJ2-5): SAVISQKPSRDICQRGTSLTIQCQVDSQVTMMFWYRQQPGQSLTLIATANQGSEATYESGFVIDKFPISRPNLTFSTLTVSNMSPEDSSIYLCSVPTLTGKKETQYFGPGTRLLVL.

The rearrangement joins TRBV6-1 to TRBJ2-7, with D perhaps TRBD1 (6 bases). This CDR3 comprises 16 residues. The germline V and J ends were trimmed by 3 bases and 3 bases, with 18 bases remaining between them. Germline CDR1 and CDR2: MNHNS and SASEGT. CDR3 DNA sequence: TGTGCCAGCAGTGACCTTTTGACAGGCAATCTCTACGAGCAGTACTTC. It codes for CASSDLLTGNLYEQYF.

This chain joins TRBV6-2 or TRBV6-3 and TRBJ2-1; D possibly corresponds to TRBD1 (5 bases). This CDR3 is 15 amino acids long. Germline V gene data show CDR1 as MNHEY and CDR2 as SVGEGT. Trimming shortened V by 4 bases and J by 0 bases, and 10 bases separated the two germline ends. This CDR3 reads CASSLQEPSYNEQFF. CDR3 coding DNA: TGTGCCAGCAGTTTACAGGAACCCTCCTACAATGAGCAGTTCTTC.

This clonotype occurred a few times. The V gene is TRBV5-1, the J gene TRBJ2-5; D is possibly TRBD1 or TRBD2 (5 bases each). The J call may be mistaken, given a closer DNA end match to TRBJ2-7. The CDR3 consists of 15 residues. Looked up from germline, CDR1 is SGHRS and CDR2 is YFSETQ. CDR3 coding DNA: TGCGCCAGCAGCCCGGTCCTCGGGGCGGACCACGAGCAGTACTTC. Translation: CASSPVLGADHEQYF.

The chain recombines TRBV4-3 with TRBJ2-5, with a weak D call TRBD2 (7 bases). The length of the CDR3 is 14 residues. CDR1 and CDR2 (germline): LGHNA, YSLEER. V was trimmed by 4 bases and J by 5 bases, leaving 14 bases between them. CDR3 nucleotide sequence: TGCGCCAGCAGCCCACTAGGGAGGGGGGAGACCCAGTACTTC. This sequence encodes CASSPLGRGETQYF.

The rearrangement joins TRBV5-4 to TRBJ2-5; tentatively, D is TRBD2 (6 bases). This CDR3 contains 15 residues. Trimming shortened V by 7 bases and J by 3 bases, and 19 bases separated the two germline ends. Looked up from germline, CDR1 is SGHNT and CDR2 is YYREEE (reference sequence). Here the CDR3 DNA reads TGTGCCAGCGGTCGGGGCGGGGATGGAGAAGAGACCCAGTACTTC. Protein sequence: CASGRGGDGEETQYF.

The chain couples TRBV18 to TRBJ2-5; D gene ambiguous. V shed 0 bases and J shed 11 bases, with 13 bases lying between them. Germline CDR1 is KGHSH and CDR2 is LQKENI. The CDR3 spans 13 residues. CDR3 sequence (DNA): TGTGCCAGCTCACCACCTTACCTCAATGAGCAGTACTTC. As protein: CASSPPYLNEQYF.